The clone carrying this TCR beta chain was found a few times. The antigen is undetermined. Reverse transcription of extracted RNA yielded cDNA, which provided the sequencing template. Profiled with immunoSEQ multiplex PCR; TCRdb holds only in-frame clones, not every one. Altogether around 140,000 clones are present, 50% to 65% being singletons, with the ten largest covering approximately 15%. This sample stems from a study of CD8+ T cells in alopecia areata. The sample's treatment: oral pan-JAK inhibitor, 5-10 mg twice daily. Peripheral blood samples and lesional scalp punch biopsies were obtained from alopecia areata patients. Study-level results: Scalp sequencing captures resident alphabeta T cells of normal skin too.

The sequence derives from a human donor with alopecia areata. Sequenced here: CD8+ T cells sorted from blood, sampled at week 4, from a patient treated with tofacitinib.

CDR3 in DNA: TGTGCCAGCAGTCTACAGGGGTGGGACGGGGAGCTGTTTTTT. Residues: CASSLQGWDGELFF. The chain combines TRBV27 with TRBJ2-2, with TRBD1 identical over 7 bases. V trimming: 5 bases; J trimming: 7 bases; junction bases outside the gene matches: 7. The CDR3 has 14 residues. CDR1 is MNHEY and CDR2 is SMNVEV in the germline V gene (reference sequence).